This is a list of T cell receptor beta chains from one sample in a study of OX40 agonist ivuxolimab in advanced cancers. Data came from immunoSEQ multiplex PCR; TCRdb stores just in-frame clones and leaves some out. The profile shows about 82,000 clones, 75% to 90% of them singletons. The sample in question was CD4+ or CD8+ T cells sorted from blood, obtained in a trial of the OX40 agonist ivuxolimab. These receptor sequences come from an adult with an advanced solid tumor such as melanoma, head and neck, liver or kidney cancer. CDR3s include the opening cysteine and the closing phenylalanine or tryptophan. The D gene is left open where the match is weak. Only part of the rows carry a size: once, few, many, or a class if the clone is expanded.

d_gene	v_gene	j_gene	abundance	CDR3aa	CDR3nt
.	TRBV5-1	TRBJ1-6	.	CASSSQGADNSPLHF	TGCGCCAGCAGCTCACAGGGCGCCGATAATTCACCCCTCCACTTT
.	TRBV25-1	TRBJ1-2	.	CASSDPARYGYTF	TGTGCCAGCAGTGATCCAGCCAGGTATGGCTACACCTTC
TRBD1	TRBV5-4	TRBJ1-6	.	CASSFDRERGSPLHF	TGTGCCAGCAGCTTCGACAGGGAAAGAGGGTCACCCCTCCACTTT
.	TRBV28	TRBJ1-2	few	CASSLSLNGYTF	TGTGCCAGCAGTTTATCACTTAATGGCTACACCTTC
.	TRBV7-2	TRBJ2-5	once	CASSPPGRLRETQYF	TGTGCCAGCAGCCCCCCGGGCCGTCTGCGGGAGACCCAGTACTTC
.	TRBV9	TRBJ1-1	.	CASSSRAASEAFF	TGTGCCAGCAGCTCCCGGGCAGCGTCGGAAGCTTTCTTT
TRBD1	TRBV5-6	TRBJ2-1	.	CASSFIGTGLTYNEQFF	TGTGCCAGCAGCTTCATAGGGACAGGCCTGACCTACAATGAGCAGTTCTTC
.	TRBV5-4	TRBJ2-7	.	CASSARGPSYEQYF	TGTGCCAGCAGCGCCCGCGGCCCCTCCTACGAGCAGTACTTC
.	TRBV7-2	TRBJ1-2	once	CASSFGGTYGYTF	TGTGCCAGCAGCTTTGGGGGAACCTATGGCTACACCTTC
.	TRBV4-3	TRBJ1-2	.	CASSQSQTDGNYGYTF	TGCGCCAGCAGCCAATCCCAAACCGACGGGAACTATGGCTACACCTTC
.	TRBV29-1	TRBJ1-2	few	CSVEDDRDGYTF	TGCAGCGTTGAAGATGATAGGGATGGCTACACCTTC
TRBD1	TRBV6-1	TRBJ2-5	.	CASRPDRVTETQYF	TGTGCCAGCAGACCGGACAGGGTCACGGAGACCCAGTACTTC
TRBD1	TRBV6-1	TRBJ2-7	.	CASTVPGGYEQYF	TGTGCCAGCACCGTCCCAGGGGGATACGAGCAGTACTTC
.	TRBV27	TRBJ1-3	.	CASSRFTGSAGNTIYF	TGTGCCAGCAGTCGGTTTACAGGGTCGGCGGGAAACACCATATATTTT
TRBD2	TRBV11-2	TRBJ2-3	.	CASCTLAGAPDTQYF	TGTGCCAGCTGCACACTAGCGGGGGCCCCAGATACGCAGTATTTT
.	TRBV7-9	TRBJ2-7	.	CASSPLPGTFIEQYF	TGTGCCAGCAGCCCCCTCCCCGGGACATTCATCGAGCAGTACTTC
.	TRBV12-5	TRBJ1-3	.	CASGRQLISGNTIYF	TGTGCTAGTGGTAGACAGCTAATCTCTGGAAACACCATATATTTT
TRBD1	TRBV19	TRBJ1-5	.	CASQPRTGTSNQPQHF	TGTGCCAGCCAACCCCGGACAGGCACCTCCAATCAGCCCCAGCATTTT
.	TRBV9	TRBJ1-2	.	CASSPDGNYGYTF	TGTGCCAGCAGCCCGGACGGAAACTATGGCTACACCTTC
.	TRBV5-1	TRBJ2-5	.	CASSLEGRQQEAQYF	TGCGCCAGCAGCTTGGAAGGACGCCAGCAAGAGGCCCAGTACTTC
.	TRBV29-1	TRBJ2-1	.	CSVEGIYNEQFF	TGCAGCGTGGAGGGGATTTACAATGAGCAGTTCTTC
TRBD1	TRBV6-5	TRBJ1-1	.	CASSLQGALTEAFF	TGTGCCAGCAGTCTACAGGGGGCCCTCACTGAAGCTTTCTTT
TRBD1	TRBV6-1	TRBJ1-4	few	CASSGQGAGEKLFF	TGTGCCAGCAGTGGACAGGGGGCGGGTGAAAAACTGTTTTTT
.	TRBV6-5	TRBJ1-5	.	CASSRRSVGQPQHF	TGTGCCAGCAGTCGCCGGTCGGTGGGTCAGCCCCAGCATTTT
TRBD1	TRBV6-5	TRBJ2-7	.	CASSYSIMGQGYEQYF	TGTGCCAGCAGTTACTCGATTATGGGACAGGGCTACGAGCAGTACTTC
.	TRBV19	TRBJ2-3	.	CASKQGSNTDTQYF	TGTGCCAGCAAACAGGGATCTAACACAGATACGCAGTATTTT
.	TRBV7-5	TRBJ2-1	.	CARSLRTSGQGEQFF	TGTGCCAGAAGCTTACGGACTAGCGGACAGGGGGAGCAGTTCTTC
.	TRBV5-6	TRBJ2-1	.	CASSLGASYNEQFF	TGTGCCAGCAGCTTGGGGGCTAGCTACAATGAGCAGTTCTTC
.	TRBV7-2	TRBJ1-4	.	CASSLVVGFNEKLFF	TGTGCCAGCAGCTTAGTGGTAGGCTTTAATGAAAAACTGTTTTTT
TRBD1	TRBV2	TRBJ1-2	once	CASRWEAGGDYGYTF	TGTGCCAGCAGGTGGGAGGCAGGGGGCGACTATGGCTACACCTTC
.	TRBV7-9	TRBJ2-3	.	CASSPDADTQYF	TGTGCCAGCAGCCCTGACGCAGATACGCAGTATTTT
.	TRBV5-4	TRBJ2-7	.	CASSLDSSSYEQYF	TGTGCCAGCAGCTTGGATAGTAGCTCCTACGAGCAGTACTTC
.	TRBV2	TRBJ2-7	.	CASSPGDPPYEQYF	TGTGCCAGCAGTCCGGGGGATCCTCCCTACGAGCAGTACTTC
.	TRBV5-1	TRBJ2-5	.	CASSLIGSQETQYF	TGCGCCAGCAGCTTGATAGGCAGCCAAGAGACCCAGTACTTC
.	TRBV30	TRBJ1-5	.	CAWSAGFGNQPQHF	TGTGCCTGGAGCGCAGGGTTCGGGAATCAGCCCCAGCATTTT
TRBD1	TRBV5-4	TRBJ1-4	.	CASSFQGAPNEKLFF	TGTGCCAGCAGCTTCCAGGGGGCGCCTAATGAAAAACTGTTTTTT
.	TRBV25-1	TRBJ2-2	.	CTSSEYTANTGELFF	TGTACCAGCAGTGAATACACAGCGAACACCGGGGAGCTGTTTTTT
TRBD1	TRBV5-1	TRBJ2-4	.	CASSSGQGENIQYF	TGCGCCAGCAGCTCGGGACAGGGAGAAAACATTCAGTACTTC
TRBD2	TRBV6-1	TRBJ2-2	once	CASSAGGTGELFF	TGTGCCAGCAGTGCGGGGGGCACCGGGGAGCTGTTTTTT
TRBD2	TRBV4-3	TRBJ2-2	.	CASSRLSLAGGAGELFF	TGCGCCAGCAGCCGCCTTTCCCTAGCGGGGGGGGCCGGGGAGCTGTTTTTT
.	TRBV5-1	TRBJ1-1	.	CASSPIAGMNTEAFF	TGCGCCAGCAGCCCAATAGCCGGGATGAACACTGAAGCTTTCTTT
.	TRBV19	TRBJ2-3	.	CASSALGISTDTQYF	TGTGCCAGTAGTGCTCTTGGGATTAGCACAGATACGCAGTATTTT
TRBD1	TRBV30	TRBJ1-5	.	CAWSEGAYSNQPQHF	TGTGCCTGGAGTGAGGGGGCCTATAGCAATCAGCCCCAGCATTTT